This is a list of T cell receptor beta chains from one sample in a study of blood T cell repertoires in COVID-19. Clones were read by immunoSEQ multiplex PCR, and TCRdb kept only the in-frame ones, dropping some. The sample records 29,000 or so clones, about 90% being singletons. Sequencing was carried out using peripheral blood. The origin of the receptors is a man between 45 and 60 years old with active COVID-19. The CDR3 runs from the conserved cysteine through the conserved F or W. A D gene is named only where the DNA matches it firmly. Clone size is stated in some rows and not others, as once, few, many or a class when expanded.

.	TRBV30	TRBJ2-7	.	TGTGCCTGGTCGAGGCCGGACGAGCAGTACTTC	CAWSRPDEQYF
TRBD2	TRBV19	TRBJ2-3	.	TGTGCCAGTAGGACTAGCGGGGGGGCCACAGATACGCAGTATTTT	CASRTSGGATDTQYF
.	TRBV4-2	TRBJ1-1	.	TGTGCCAGCAGCCCCCTTGGCGTACGCGGTGAAGCTTTCTTT	CASSPLGVRGEAFF
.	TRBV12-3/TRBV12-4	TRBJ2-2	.	TGTGCCAGCAGCATAGGGAGTTCCGGGGAGCTGTTTTTT	CASSIGSSGELFF
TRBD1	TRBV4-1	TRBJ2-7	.	TGCGCCAGCAGCCAAGATGGGACAGGGGGCGGCGAGCAGTACTTC	CASSQDGTGGGEQYF
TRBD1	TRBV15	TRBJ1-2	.	TGTGCCACCAGCATCGGACAGGGGAGCTATGGCTACACCTTC	CATSIGQGSYGYTF
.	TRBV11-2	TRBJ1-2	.	TGTGCCAGCAGCCAGGATGGCTACACCTTC	CASSQDGYTF
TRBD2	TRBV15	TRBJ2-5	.	TGTGCCACCAGCCCTAGGGCTAGCGGGGGGAGTACAGAGACCCAGTACTTC	CATSPRASGGSTETQYF
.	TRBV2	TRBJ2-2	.	TGTGCCAGCAGACCATGGACAGCAAACACCGGGGAGCTGTTTTTT	CASRPWTANTGELFF
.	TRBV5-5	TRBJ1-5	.	TGTGCCAGCAGCTTGGGACAGCACAATCAGCCCCAGCATTTT	CASSLGQHNQPQHF
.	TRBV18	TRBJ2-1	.	TGTGCCAGCTCACCTACTAGAATTTATGAGCAGTTCTTC	CASSPTRIYEQFF
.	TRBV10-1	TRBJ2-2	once	TGCGCCAGCAGTGATAGCTTCACCGGGGAGCTGTTTTTT	CASSDSFTGELFF
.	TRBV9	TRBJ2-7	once	TGTGCCAGCAGCGTAGGTCAGGGCCTCTCCTACGAGCAGTACTTC	CASSVGQGLSYEQYF
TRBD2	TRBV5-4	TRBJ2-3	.	TGTGCCAGCAGCTTGGCTGGCGGTAGCGGGACAAGCACAGATACGCAGTATTTT	CASSLAGGSGTSTDTQYF
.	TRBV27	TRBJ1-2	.	TGTGCCAGCAGTTCCTCCGACAAGAAAGCTAGCGGCTACACCTTC	CASSSSDKKASGYTF
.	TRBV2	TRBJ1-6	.	TGTGCCAGCAGTGAATCACCCTCGGAGGATTCACCCCTCCACTTT	CASSESPSEDSPLHF
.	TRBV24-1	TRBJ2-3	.	TGTGCCACCAGGGGGACTTCCTCCGATACGCAGTATTTT	CATRGTSSDTQYF
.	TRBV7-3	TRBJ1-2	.	TGTGCCAGCAGCCTCCGGGGGGTCCTCTATGGCTACACCTTC	CASSLRGVLYGYTF
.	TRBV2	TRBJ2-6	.	TGTGCCAGCGTCTACGGGAGACTAGCTGGGGCCAACGTCCTGACTTTC	CASVYGRLAGANVLTF
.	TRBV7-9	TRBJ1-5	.	TGTGCCAGCAGCCAGGACAATCAGCCCCAGCATTTT	CASSQDNQPQHF
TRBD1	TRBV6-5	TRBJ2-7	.	TGTGCCAGCACCCCAGCGGGACAGGGTTCCTACGAGCAGTACTTC	CASTPAGQGSYEQYF
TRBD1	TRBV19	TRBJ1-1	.	TGTGCCAGTCGGGACAGGGGAAGATCTGAAGCTTTCTTT	CASRDRGRSEAFF
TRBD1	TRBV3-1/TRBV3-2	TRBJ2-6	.	TGTGCCAGCAGCCCCTGGACAGGTTCCGTAGAGTCCAACGTCCTGACTTTC	CASSPWTGSVESNVLTF
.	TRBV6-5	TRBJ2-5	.	TGTGCCAGCAGCCCCTCAGAAAGGGGGGGAGAGACCCAGTACTTC	CASSPSERGGETQYF
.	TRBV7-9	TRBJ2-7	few	TGTGCCAGCAGCGCAGGAGGATTGAGATCCTACGAGCAGTACTTC	CASSAGGLRSYEQYF
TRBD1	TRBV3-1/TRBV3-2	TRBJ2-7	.	TGTGCCAGCAGGTCCGGGACAGGGGAGTACTTC	CASRSGTGEYF
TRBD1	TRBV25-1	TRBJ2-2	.	TGTGCCAGCAGCTGGGGACAGCGCCCCGGGGAGCTGTTTTTT	CASSWGQRPGELFF
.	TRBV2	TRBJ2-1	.	TGTGCCAGCAGTGTAATCCGCAATGAGCAGTTCTTC	CASSVIRNEQFF
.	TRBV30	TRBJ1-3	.	TGTGCCTGGATCGTGGCCTCTGGAAACACCATATATTTT	CAWIVASGNTIYF
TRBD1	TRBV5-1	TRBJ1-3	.	TGCGCCAGCAGCGCCGACAGGGGGATCTCTGGAAACACCATATATTTT	CASSADRGISGNTIYF
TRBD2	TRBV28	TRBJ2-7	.	TGTGCCAGCAGTTCCTCCTCGACTAGCTCTCCATACGAGCAGTACTTC	CASSSSSTSSPYEQYF
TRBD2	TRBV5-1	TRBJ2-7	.	TGCGCCAGCAGCTTGGGTGGGACTAGTCAATACGAGCAGTACTTC	CASSLGGTSQYEQYF
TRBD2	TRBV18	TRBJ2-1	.	TGTGCCAGCTCTCCCCGGGGGAGCGGGGGGCTAAATGAGCAGTTCTTC	CASSPRGSGGLNEQFF
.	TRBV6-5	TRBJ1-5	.	TGTGCCAGCCGGGCAGGGGCGATCGGGAGGCAGCCCCAGCATTTT	CASRAGAIGRQPQHF
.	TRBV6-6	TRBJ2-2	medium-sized	TGTGCCAGCAGTTACTCGGGCACAGAAACCGGGGAGCTGTTTTTT	CASSYSGTETGELFF
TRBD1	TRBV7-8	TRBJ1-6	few	TGTGCCAGCAGCTTACGACAGGGAAATTCACCCCTCCACTTT	CASSLRQGNSPLHF
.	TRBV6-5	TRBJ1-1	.	TGTGCCAGCAGCTACACGGGGGAGGGAACTGAAGCTTTCTTT	CASSYTGEGTEAFF
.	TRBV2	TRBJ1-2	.	TGTGCCAGCAGGCGGACGGACTCGGGAAAGGGCTACACCTTC	CASRRTDSGKGYTF
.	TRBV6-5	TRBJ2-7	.	TGTGCCAGCGGGGGGGCCCGCTCCTACGAGCAGTACTTC	CASGGARSYEQYF
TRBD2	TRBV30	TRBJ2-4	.	TGTGCCTGGACTCTAGCGGGGGTAGCCAAAAACATTCAGTACTTC	CAWTLAGVAKNIQYF
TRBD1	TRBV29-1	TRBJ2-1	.	TGCAGCGCGATCGGGACAGGGGGCAGCAATGAGCAGTTCTTC	CSAIGTGGSNEQFF
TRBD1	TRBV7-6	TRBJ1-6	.	TGTGCCAGCAGCCCAAAACAGGGGGCGCGTTATTCACCCCTCCACTTT	CASSPKQGARYSPLHF
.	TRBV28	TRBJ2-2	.	TGTGCCAGCAGTCCACGGGCAGGGCGGACCGGGGAGCTGTTTTTT	CASSPRAGRTGELFF
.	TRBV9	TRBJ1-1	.	TGTGCCAGCAGCTCGCAGGGAATCCTCACTGAAGCTTTCTTT	CASSSQGILTEAFF
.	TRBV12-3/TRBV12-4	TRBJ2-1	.	TGTGCCAGCAAGTCCGAGGGAATTGAGCAGTTCTTC	CASKSEGIEQFF
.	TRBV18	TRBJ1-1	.	TGTGCCAGCTCACCACTGGGGGCAACTGAAGCTTTCTTT	CASSPLGATEAFF
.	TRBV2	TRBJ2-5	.	TGTGCCAGCAGGGACCGGGGTCGGGAGACCCAGTACTTC	CASRDRGRETQYF
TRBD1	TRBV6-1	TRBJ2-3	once	TGTGCCAGCAGTGAATTACAGGGGGCCGAGACAGATACGCAGTATTTT	CASSELQGAETDTQYF
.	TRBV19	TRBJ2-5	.	TGTGCCAGTAGTTCATGGGGAGGAAAGTACTTC	CASSSWGGKYF
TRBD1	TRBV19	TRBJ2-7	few	TGTGCCAGTAGTGTAGGACAGGGGGCCGACGAGCAGTACTTC	CASSVGQGADEQYF
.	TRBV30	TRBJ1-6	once	TGTGCCTGGAGTGGCGGGGAGACGGGATCACCCCTCCACTTT	CAWSGGETGSPLHF
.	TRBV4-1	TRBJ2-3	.	TGCGCCAGCAGCCAAGATCGGGAGCGGGCATTCACAGATACGCAGTATTTT	CASSQDRERAFTDTQYF
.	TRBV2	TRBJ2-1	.	TGTGCCAGCAGTGAAGCCAGGTACAATGAGCAGTTCTTC	CASSEARYNEQFF
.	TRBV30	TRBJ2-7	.	TGTGCCTGCCGTCGGGACACCCTGCCCTACGAGCAGTACTTC	CACRRDTLPYEQYF
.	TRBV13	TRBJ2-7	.	TGTGCCAGCAGCATCGCCTACGAGCAGTACTTC	CASSIAYEQYF
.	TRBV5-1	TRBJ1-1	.	TGCGCCAGCAGCTGGGAGCTCATGAACACTGAAGCTTTCTTT	CASSWELMNTEAFF
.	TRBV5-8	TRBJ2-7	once	TGTGCCAGCAGCCGTCGGGCCTACGAGCAGTACTTC	CASSRRAYEQYF